The rows below give T cell receptor beta chains drawn from one sample of a study of OX40 agonist ivuxolimab in advanced cancers. TCRdb's copy holds only in-frame clones and misses some; the assay was immunoSEQ multiplex PCR. The sample lists approximately 79,000 clones, about 85% occurring once. The source was CD4+ or CD8+ T cells sorted from blood, collected in a trial of the OX40 agonist ivuxolimab. These receptors came from an adult with an advanced solid tumor such as melanoma, head and neck, liver or kidney cancer. CDR3s leave out the opening cysteine and the closing phenylalanine or tryptophan.

J,V,length,CDR3
TRBJ2-6,TRBV7-3,13,ASSLEARGANVLT
TRBJ2-5,TRBV19,13,ASSSIAGGRETQY
TRBJ2-7,TRBV6-5,12,ASTAGGFPYEQY
TRBJ2-5,TRBV5-1,16,ASSLAWLAGGQGETQY
TRBJ1-1,TRBV5-1,13,ASSLAYGMNTEAF
TRBJ1-5,TRBV5-4,13,ASSPGGSGGQPQH
TRBJ2-1,TRBV7-9,11,ASARTAYNEQF
TRBJ1-1,TRBV5-1,14,ASSLLATGPNTEAF
TRBJ1-2,TRBV29-1,11,SVLLVADYGYT
TRBJ2-1,TRBV27,14,ASSLGVRFSDNEQF
NA,TRBV6-5,13,ASSYSNRGFYEQY
TRBJ1-4,TRBV6-5,13,ASREGVTTNEKLF
TRBJ1-4,TRBV9,14,ASSGGADTTNEKLF
TRBJ2-1,TRBV25-1,14,ASSPRGGTGQNEQF
TRBJ2-7,TRBV30,10,AWSNVAAKEY
TRBJ2-7,TRBV27,11,ASSRGYTYEQY
TRBJ1-2,TRBV2,10,ASSARSGGYT
TRBJ1-5,TRBV25-1,11,ASGPGGPGPQH
TRBJ1-2,TRBV10-3,9,AISDGYGYT
TRBJ2-7,TRBV11-3,13,ASSRGQGSFGEQY
TRBJ2-2,TRBV5-1,9,ASSLSGELF
TRBJ2-3,TRBV7-7,13,ASSLERGAGDTQY
TRBJ2-7,TRBV4-3,13,ASSHRQGAQYEQY
TRBJ2-5,TRBV7-2,12,ASSLGRYQETQY
TRBJ1-3,TRBV30,14,AWSYGGRVGLDTIY
TRBJ2-1,TRBV12-5,15,ASVPLQDRGAYNEQF
TRBJ2-3,TRBV5-1,11,ASSSTSAATQY
TRBJ1-4,TRBV6-4,13,ASSLGGSPNEKLF
TRBJ1-6,TRBV27,12,ATGRDTGSSPLH
TRBJ2-7,TRBV18,12,ASSPAGTGYEQY
TRBJ1-4,TRBV9,12,ASSSGGTNEKLF
TRBJ1-6,TRBV27,11,ASRWTGGSPLH
TRBJ1-3,TRBV19,13,ASRPDTISGNTIY
TRBJ2-2,TRBV11-2,14,ASSPGTVANTGELF
TRBJ1-5,TRBV29-1,13,SVVQTGGGGQPQH